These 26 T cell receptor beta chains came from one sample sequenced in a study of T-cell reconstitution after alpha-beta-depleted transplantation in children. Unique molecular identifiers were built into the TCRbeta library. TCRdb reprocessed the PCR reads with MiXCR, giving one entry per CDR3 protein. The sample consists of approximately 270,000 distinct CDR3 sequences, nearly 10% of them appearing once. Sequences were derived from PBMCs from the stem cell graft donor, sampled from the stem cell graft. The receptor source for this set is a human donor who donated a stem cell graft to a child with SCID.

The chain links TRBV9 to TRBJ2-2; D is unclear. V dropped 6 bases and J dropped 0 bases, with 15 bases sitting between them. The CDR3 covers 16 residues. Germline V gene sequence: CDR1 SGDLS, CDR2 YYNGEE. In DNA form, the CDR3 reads TGTGCCAGCACTATCCAGTCGTGGGCGAACACCGGGGAGCTGTTTTTT. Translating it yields CASTIQSWANTGELFF. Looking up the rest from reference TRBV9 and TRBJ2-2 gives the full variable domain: DSGVTQTPKHLITATGQRVTLRCSPRSGDLSVYWYQQSLDQGLQFLIQYYNGEERAKGNILERFSAQQFPDLHSELNLSSLELGDSALYFCASTIQSWANTGELFFGEGSRLTVL.

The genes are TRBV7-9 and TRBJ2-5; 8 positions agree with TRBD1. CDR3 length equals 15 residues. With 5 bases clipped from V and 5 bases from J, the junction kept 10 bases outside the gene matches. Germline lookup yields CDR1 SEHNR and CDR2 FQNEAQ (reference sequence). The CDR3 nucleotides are TGTGCCAGCAGCATAACACAGGGGGTAGGGGAGACCCAGTACTTC. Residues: CASSITQGVGETQYF.

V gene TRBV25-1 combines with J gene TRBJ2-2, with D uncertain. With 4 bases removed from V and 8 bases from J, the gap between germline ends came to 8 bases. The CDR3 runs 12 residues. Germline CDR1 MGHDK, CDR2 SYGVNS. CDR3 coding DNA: TGTGCCAGCAGTGCTGCGAGGGGGGAGCTGTTTTTT. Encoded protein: CASSAARGELFF.

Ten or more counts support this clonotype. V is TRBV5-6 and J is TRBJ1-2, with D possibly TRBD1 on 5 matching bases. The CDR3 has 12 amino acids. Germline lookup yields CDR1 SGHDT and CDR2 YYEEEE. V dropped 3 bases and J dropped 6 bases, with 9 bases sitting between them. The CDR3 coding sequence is TGTGCCAGCAGCTGGGGCGGGGATGGCTACACCTTC. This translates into CASSWGGDGYTF.

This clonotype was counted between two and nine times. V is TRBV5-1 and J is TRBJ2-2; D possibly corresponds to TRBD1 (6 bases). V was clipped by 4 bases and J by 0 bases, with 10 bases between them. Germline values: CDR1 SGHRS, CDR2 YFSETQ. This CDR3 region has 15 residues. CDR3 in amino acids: CASSIQGTNTGELFF. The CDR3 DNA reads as TGCGCCAGCAGCATACAGGGAACGAACACCGGGGAGCTGTTTTTT.

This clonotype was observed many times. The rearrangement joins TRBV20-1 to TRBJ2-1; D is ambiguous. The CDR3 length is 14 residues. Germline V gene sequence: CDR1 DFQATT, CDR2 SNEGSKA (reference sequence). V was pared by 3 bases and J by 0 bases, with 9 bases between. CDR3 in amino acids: CSARVHPSYNEQFF. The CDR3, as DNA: TGCAGTGCTAGGGTCCATCCCTCCTACAATGAGCAGTTCTTC.

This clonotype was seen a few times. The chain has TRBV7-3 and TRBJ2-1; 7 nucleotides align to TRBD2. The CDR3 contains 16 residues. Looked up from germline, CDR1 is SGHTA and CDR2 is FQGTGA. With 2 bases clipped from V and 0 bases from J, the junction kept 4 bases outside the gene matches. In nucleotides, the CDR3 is TGTGCCAGCAGCTTATTCGGGGGGAGCTCCTACAATGAGCAGTTCTTC. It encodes CASSLFGGSSYNEQFF.

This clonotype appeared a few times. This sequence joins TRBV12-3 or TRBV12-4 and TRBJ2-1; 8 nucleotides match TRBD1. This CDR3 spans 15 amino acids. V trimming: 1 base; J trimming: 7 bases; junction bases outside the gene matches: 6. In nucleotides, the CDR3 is TGTGCCAGCAGTTTAGGGACAGGGAGTTGGAATGAGCAGTTCTTC. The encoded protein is CASSLGTGSWNEQFF.

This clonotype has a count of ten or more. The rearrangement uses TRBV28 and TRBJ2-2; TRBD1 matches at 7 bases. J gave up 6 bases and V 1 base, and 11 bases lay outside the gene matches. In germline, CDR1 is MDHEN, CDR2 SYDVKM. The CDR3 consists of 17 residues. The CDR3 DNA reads TGTGCCAGCAGTTTATTAGGTTTTGGACAGGTAGCCGGGGAGCTGTTTTTT. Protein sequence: CASSLLGFGQVAGELFF.

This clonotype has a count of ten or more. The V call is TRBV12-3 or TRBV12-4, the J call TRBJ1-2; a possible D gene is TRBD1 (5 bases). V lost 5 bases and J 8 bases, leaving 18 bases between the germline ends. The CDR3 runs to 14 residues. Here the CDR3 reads CASSDRVGAGGYTF. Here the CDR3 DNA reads TGTGCCAGCAGTGATCGCGTCGGGGCTGGCGGCTACACCTTC.

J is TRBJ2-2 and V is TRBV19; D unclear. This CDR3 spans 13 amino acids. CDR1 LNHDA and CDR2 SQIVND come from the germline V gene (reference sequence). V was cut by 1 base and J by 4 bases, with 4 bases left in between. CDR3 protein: CASSIVLTGELFF. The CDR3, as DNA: TGTGCCAGTAGTATAGTCCTCACCGGGGAGCTGTTTTTT.

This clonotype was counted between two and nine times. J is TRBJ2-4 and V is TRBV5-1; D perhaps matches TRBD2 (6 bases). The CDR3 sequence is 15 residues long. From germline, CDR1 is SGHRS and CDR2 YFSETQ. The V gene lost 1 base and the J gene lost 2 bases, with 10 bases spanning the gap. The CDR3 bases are TGCGCCAGCAGCTTGCCGGCGGGGACCAAAAACATTCAGTACTTC. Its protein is CASSLPAGTKNIQYF.

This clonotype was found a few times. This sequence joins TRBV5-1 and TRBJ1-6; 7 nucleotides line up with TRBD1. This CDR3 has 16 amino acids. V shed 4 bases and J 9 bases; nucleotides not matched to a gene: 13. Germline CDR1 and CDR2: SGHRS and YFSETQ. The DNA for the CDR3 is TGCGCCAGCAGCAGAGAAGGACAGGTGGGGATTTCACCCCTCCACTTT. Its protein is CASSREGQVGISPLHF.

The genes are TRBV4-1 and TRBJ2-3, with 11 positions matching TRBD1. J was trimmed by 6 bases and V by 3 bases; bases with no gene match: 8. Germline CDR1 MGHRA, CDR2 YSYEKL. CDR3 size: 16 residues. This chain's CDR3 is CASSQLPGQGVDTQYF. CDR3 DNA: TGCGCCAGCAGCCAGCTACCGGGACAGGGGGTGGATACGCAGTATTTT.

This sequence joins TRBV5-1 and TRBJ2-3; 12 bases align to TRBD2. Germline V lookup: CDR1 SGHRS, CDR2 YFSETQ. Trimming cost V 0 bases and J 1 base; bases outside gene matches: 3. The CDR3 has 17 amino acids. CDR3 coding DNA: TGCGCCAGCAGCTTGGAGGCTAGCGGGGGGGGCACAGATACGCAGTATTTT. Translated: CASSLEASGGGTDTQYF.

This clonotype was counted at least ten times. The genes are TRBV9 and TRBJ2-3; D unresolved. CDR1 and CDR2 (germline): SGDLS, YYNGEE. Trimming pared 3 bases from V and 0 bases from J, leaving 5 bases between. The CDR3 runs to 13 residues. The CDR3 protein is CASSAISTDTQYF. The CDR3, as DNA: TGTGCCAGCAGCGCCATCAGCACAGATACGCAGTATTTT.

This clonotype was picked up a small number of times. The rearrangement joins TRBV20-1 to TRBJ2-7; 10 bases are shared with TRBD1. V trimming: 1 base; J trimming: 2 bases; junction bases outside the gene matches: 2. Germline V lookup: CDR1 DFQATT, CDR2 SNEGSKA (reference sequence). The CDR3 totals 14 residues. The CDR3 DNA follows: TGCAGTGCTAGAGCCGGGACAGGGGCCTACGAGCAGTACTTC. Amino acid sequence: CSARAGTGAYEQYF.

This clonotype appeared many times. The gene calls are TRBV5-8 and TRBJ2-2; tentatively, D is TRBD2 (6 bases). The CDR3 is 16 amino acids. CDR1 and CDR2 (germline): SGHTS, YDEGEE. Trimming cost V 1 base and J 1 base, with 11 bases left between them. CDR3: CASSLFSSGNTGELFF. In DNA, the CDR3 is TGTGCCAGCAGCTTGTTTAGTAGCGGGAACACCGGGGAGCTGTTTTTT.

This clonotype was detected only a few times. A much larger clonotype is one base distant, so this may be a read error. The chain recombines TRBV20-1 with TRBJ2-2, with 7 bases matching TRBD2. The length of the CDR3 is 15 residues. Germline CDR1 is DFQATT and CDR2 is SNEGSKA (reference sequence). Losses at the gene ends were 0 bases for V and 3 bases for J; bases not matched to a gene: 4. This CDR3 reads CSARDFRGDTGELFF. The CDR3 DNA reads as TGCAGTGCTAGAGATTTCCGGGGGGACACCGGGGAGCTGTTTTTT.

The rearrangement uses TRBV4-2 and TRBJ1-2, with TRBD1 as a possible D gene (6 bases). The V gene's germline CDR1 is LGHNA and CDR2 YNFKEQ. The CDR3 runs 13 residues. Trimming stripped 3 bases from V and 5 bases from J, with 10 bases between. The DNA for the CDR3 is TGTGCCAGCAGCCACCGGACAGATTATGGCTACACCTTC. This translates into CASSHRTDYGYTF.

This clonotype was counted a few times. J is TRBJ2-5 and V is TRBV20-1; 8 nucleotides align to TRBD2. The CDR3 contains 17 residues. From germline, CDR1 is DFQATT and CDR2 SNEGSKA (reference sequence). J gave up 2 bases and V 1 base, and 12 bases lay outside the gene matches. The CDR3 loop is CSARGGSAGGPQETQYF. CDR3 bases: TGCAGTGCTAGAGGAGGGAGCGCGGGGGGCCCTCAAGAGACCCAGTACTTC.

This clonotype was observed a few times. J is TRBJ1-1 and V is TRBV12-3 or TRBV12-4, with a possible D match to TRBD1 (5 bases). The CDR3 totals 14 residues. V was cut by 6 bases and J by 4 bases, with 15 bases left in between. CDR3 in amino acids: CASRAGGSGTEAFF. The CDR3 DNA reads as TGTGCCAGCAGGGCGGGGGGAAGTGGCACTGAAGCTTTCTTT.

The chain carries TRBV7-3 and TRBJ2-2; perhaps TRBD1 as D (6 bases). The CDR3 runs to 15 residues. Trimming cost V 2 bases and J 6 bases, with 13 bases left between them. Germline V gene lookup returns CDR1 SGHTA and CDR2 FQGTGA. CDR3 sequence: CASSLAREGAGELFF. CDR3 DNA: TGTGCCAGCAGCTTAGCCCGTGAGGGGGCCGGGGAGCTGTTTTTT.

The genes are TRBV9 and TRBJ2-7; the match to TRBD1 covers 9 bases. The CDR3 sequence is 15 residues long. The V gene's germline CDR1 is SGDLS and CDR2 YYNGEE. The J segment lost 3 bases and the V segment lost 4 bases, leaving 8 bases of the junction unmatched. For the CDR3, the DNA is TGTGCCAGCAGCCAGGGGACGGGACAGGGCTACGAGCAGTACTTC. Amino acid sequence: CASSQGTGQGYEQYF.

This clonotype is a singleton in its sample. CDR3 residues: CSARVQDRGVEQYF. In DNA, the CDR3 is TGCAGTGCTAGAGTCCAGGACAGGGGGGTGGAGCAGTACTTC. V usage is TRBV20-1 and J usage is TRBJ2-7; 10 positions agree with TRBD1. There are 14 residues in the CDR3. V dropped 1 base and J dropped 7; count of bases not matched to a gene: 7. Germline CDR1 reads DFQATT; CDR2 reads SNEGSKA (reference sequence).

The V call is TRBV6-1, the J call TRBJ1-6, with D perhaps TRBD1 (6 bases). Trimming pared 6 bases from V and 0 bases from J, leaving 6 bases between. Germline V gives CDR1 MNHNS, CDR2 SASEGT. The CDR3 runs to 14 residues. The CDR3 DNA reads TGTGCCAGCAGGGACAGCTCCTATAATTCACCCCTCCACTTT. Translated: CASRDSSYNSPLHF.